The T cell receptor beta chain described here comes from a study of blood T cell repertoires in COVID-19. Study in general: Sites in the United States, Italy and Spain provided acute and convalescent COVID-19 samples.

Original methodology: Using reference gene primer amplification, nucleated cell counts were estimated. Here immunoSEQ multiplex PCR was the method, and the copy in TCRdb shows in-frame clones only, minus some. Clonal size and the V and J genes are those of that table, whereas D and trimming came from the DNA. This repertoire shows about 200,000 clones, 82% found once; its top ten account for roughly 6.9%. In germline, CDR1 is MNHEY, CDR2 SMNVEV (reference sequence). This CDR3 spans 14 amino acids. V shed 5 bases, J shed 4 bases, and the junction held 4 bases outside the gene matches. The chain employs TRBV27 and TRBJ1-5, with TRBD1 identical over 8 bases. The receptor comes from a human donor with acute or convalescent COVID-19. The donor label of this sample is uncertain. The sample was peripheral blood. The chain's CDR3 is CASSTRTGNQPQHF. CDR3 coding DNA: TGTGCCAGCAGTACCCGGACAGGGAATCAGCCCCAGCATTTT.